The 16 T cell receptor beta chains reported below all come from one sample, sequenced in a study of a mutant IDH1 vaccine in newly diagnosed glioma. The antigens of these receptors remain unknown. Time point denoted: week 35, safety follow-up. Mutant IDH1 20-mer peptide, at 300 ug, made up each vaccine dose, with topical imiquimod. Assay: immunoSEQ multiplex PCR; the TCRdb copy retains only in-frame clones and omits some. The profile covers 31,000 or so clones, with over 65% appearing a single time and 10% to 12% taken by the ten largest. Sequenced here: PBMCs, sampled from a glioma patient whose treatment included an IDH1 peptide vaccine. The receptors derive from a woman aged 40 to 50 with glioma.

The chain combines TRBV5-1 with TRBJ1-2; D might be TRBD1 (6 bases). V was clipped by 3 bases and J by 8 bases, with 14 bases between them. This CDR3 is built from 13 residues. Germline values: CDR1 SGHRS, CDR2 YFSETQ. The chain's CDR3 is CASSSLTGPGYTF. CDR3 bases: TGCGCCAGCAGCTCCCTGACAGGACCGGGCTACACCTTC.

This chain uses TRBV7-9 with TRBJ1-1; 7 nucleotides line up with TRBD1. Germline CDR1 SEHNR, CDR2 FQNEAQ (reference sequence). The CDR3 sequence is 14 residues long. V dropped 4 bases and J dropped 5; count of bases not matched to a gene: 7. The CDR3 reads CASSSTGARTEAFF. CDR3 DNA: TGTGCCAGCAGCTCAACAGGGGCCCGGACTGAAGCTTTCTTT.

The chain couples TRBV6-5 to TRBJ1-1, with no clear D. Germline V gene data show CDR1 as MNHEY and CDR2 as SVGAGI. With 2 bases removed from V and 4 bases from J, the gap between germline ends came to 11 bases. This CDR3 contains 14 residues. The chain's CDR3 is CASSYRPSGTEAFF. CDR3 DNA: TGTGCCAGCAGTTACCGCCCAAGCGGCACTGAAGCTTTCTTT.

The chain combines TRBV2 with TRBJ2-5, with unresolved D. The CDR3 consists of 13 residues. Trimming left V 4 bases short and J 2 bases short, with 8 bases between. In germline, CDR1 is SNHLY, CDR2 FYNNEI. The CDR3 DNA reads TGTGCCAGCAGTGCAGCTCGACAAGAGACCCAGTACTTC. Residues: CASSAARQETQYF. The full variable domain, completed using reference TRBV2 and TRBJ2-5, is EPEVTQTPSHQVTQMGQEVILRCVPISNHLYFYWYRQILGQKVEFLVSFYNNEISEKSEIFDDQFSVERPDGSNFTLKIRSTKLEDSAMYFCASSAARQETQYFGPGTRLLVL.

This rearrangement joins TRBV29-1 to TRBJ2-7; 11 bases fit TRBD1. J was trimmed by 2 bases and V by 5 bases; bases with no gene match: 2. This CDR3 contains 13 residues. Germline V gives CDR1 SQVTM, CDR2 ANQGSEA. CDR3 loop: CSVQGQGAYEQYF. As DNA, the CDR3 is TGCAGCGTTCAGGGACAGGGGGCCTACGAGCAGTACTTC.

This clone has a single count. The V gene is TRBV18, the J gene TRBJ1-1; a weak D match, TRBD1 (6 bases). Germline V gene data show CDR1 as KGHSH and CDR2 as LQKENI. CDR3 length: 16 residues. The germline V and J ends were trimmed by 0 bases and 4 bases, with 15 bases remaining between them. The CDR3 sequence is CASSPPQGKGVTEAFF. As DNA, the CDR3 is TGTGCCAGCTCACCACCCCAGGGAAAGGGGGTCACTGAAGCTTTCTTT.

The genes are TRBV5-5 and TRBJ2-5; the D is unclear. Germline V gene data show CDR1 as SGHKS and CDR2 as YYEKEE (reference sequence). The CDR3 totals 17 residues. V gave up 0 bases and J gave up 2 bases, with 17 bases separating them. CDR3 region: CASSLAMGAVGQETQYF. CDR3 nucleotides: TGTGCCAGCAGCTTGGCGATGGGCGCAGTAGGTCAAGAGACCCAGTACTTC.

The chain joins TRBV5-4 to TRBJ2-7; 7 bases are a match to TRBD2. The V and J ends lost 0 bases and 6 bases, in that order; junction bases with no gene match: 12. This CDR3 contains 16 residues. CDR1 is SGHNT, CDR2 YYREEE, per germline (reference sequence). Here the CDR3 reads CASSLGSRGRFGEQYF. The CDR3 DNA sequence: TGTGCCAGCAGCTTGGGGTCGCGGGGGAGGTTCGGCGAGCAGTACTTC.

The V gene is TRBV4-3, the J gene TRBJ2-1; 9 bases map to TRBD2. V trimming: 1 base; J trimming: 8 bases; junction bases outside the gene matches: 9. CDR1 LGHNA and CDR2 YSLEER come from the germline V gene. The CDR3 has 16 residues. CDR3: CASSQGLAGTPDEQFF. The CDR3 nucleotides read TGCGCCAGCAGCCAAGGTCTAGCGGGGACGCCCGATGAGCAGTTCTTC.

The chain has TRBV5-1 and TRBJ1-2; D remains ambiguous. The germline CDR1 and CDR2 sequences are SGHRS and YFSETQ. This CDR3 has 14 amino acids. V gave up 0 bases and J gave up 4 bases, with 10 bases separating them. The CDR3, as DNA: TGCGCCAGCAGCTTGGTAGGGATCGGCTATGGCTACACCTTC. Translated, it gives CASSLVGIGYGYTF.

In this sample, this clone is medium-sized (0.01 to 0.1%). This chain's CDR3 is CSTYLNTEAFF. The CDR3 DNA reads as TGCAGCACATACTTGAACACTGAAGCTTTCTTT. The rearrangement links TRBV29-1 to TRBJ1-1; D is unclear. V was cut by 8 bases and J by 0 bases, with 7 bases left in between. The CDR3 extends over 11 amino acids. Germline loops: CDR1 SQVTM, CDR2 ANQGSEA.

The V gene is TRBV29-1, the J gene TRBJ1-2, with 10 bases lining up with TRBD1. Germline-derived CDR1 and CDR2 are SQVTM and ANQGSEA. CDR3 length equals 15 residues. The junction had 8 bases not matched to a gene; V was cut back by 7 bases and J by 0 bases. CDR3 residues: CSATGTGESNYGYTF. CDR3 DNA sequence: TGCAGCGCTACCGGGACAGGGGAATCTAACTATGGCTACACCTTC. The complete variable domain, with remaining parts taken from reference TRBV29-1 and TRBJ1-2, reads SAVISQKPSRDICQRGTSLTIQCQVDSQVTMMFWYRQQPGQSLTLIATANQGSEATYESGFVIDKFPISRPNLTFSTLTVSNMSPEDSSIYLCSATGTGESNYGYTFGSGTRLTVV.

This clone has more than one count but fewer than ten. This chain joins TRBV6-5 and TRBJ1-5; D may be TRBD1 (5 bases). Trimming took off 5 bases at V and 1 base at J, with 12 bases between the two ends. This CDR3 has 15 residues. CDR1 is MNHEY and CDR2 is SVGAGI in the germline V gene. The CDR3 nucleotides read TGTGCCAGCAGTCCTCCCAGGGAGAGCAATCAGCCCCAGCATTTT. This encodes CASSPPRESNQPQHF.

V is TRBV7-8 and J is TRBJ2-2; D gene unclear. The CDR3 covers 12 residues. Germline CDR1 SGHVS, CDR2 FQNEAQ. V lost 3 bases and J lost 8, with 7 bases in between. This CDR3 is CASSFKTGELFF. In DNA form, the CDR3 reads TGTGCCAGCAGCTTCAAGACAGGGGAGCTGTTTTTT.

The chain uses TRBV2 and TRBJ1-1; D is uncertain. In germline, CDR1 is SNHLY, CDR2 FYNNEI. The length of the CDR3 is 15 residues. The germline V and J ends were trimmed by 2 bases and 0 bases, with 10 bases remaining between them. The CDR3 nucleotides are TGTGCCAGCAGTGAATTCCCACTTATGAACACTGAAGCTTTCTTT. It encodes CASSEFPLMNTEAFF.

The rearrangement uses TRBV10-2 and TRBJ1-4, with TRBD1 matching over 7 bases. CDR1 is WSHSY and CDR2 is SAAADI in the germline V gene. CDR3 length: 14 amino acids. V lost 6 bases and J lost 2; bases outside the gene matches: 3. The CDR3 DNA sequence: TGCGCCAGCAGGACAGGGTCGACTAATGAAAAACTGTTTTTT. It is translated as CASRTGSTNEKLFF.